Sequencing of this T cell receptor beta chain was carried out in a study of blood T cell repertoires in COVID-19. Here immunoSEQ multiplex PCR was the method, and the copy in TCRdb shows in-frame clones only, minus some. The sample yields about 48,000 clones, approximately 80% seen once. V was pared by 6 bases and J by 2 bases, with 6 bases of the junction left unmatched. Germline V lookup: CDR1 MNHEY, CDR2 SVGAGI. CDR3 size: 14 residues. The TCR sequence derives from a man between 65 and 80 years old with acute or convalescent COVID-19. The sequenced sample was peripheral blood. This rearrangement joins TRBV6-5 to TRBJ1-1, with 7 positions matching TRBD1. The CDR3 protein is CASRVRTGNTEAFF. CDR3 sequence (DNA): TGTGCCAGCAGGGTCAGGACAGGCAACACTGAAGCTTTCTTT.